The rows below give T cell receptor beta chains drawn from one sample of a study of response to subunit inactivated influenza vaccine. TCRdb independently ran MiXCR on the RT-PCR reads; one entry per CDR3 protein. The sample includes around 580,000 distinct CDR3 sequences, about 10% of them seen just once. Specimen: PBMCs from blood, collected on the day of vaccination. These receptors all come from a man in his fifties or sixties who received an inactivated influenza vaccine. The CDR3 runs from the conserved cysteine through the conserved F or W. Fields, in order: clone size, J gene, V gene, D gene, CDR3 protein, CDR3 DNA. A D gene is named only where the DNA matches it firmly. Clone size is stated in some rows and not others, as once, few, many or a class when expanded.

few,TRBJ1-5,TRBV10-3,TRBD1,CAISESGQNNQPQHF,TGTGCCATCAGTGAGTCGGGACAGAACAATCAGCCCCAGCATTTT
NA,TRBJ2-1,TRBV4-1,TRBD2,CASSQDGLASGAYNEQFF,TGCGCCAGCAGCCAAGATGGGTTGGCTAGCGGGGCCTACAATGAGCAGTTCTTC
many,TRBJ2-3,TRBV24-1,NA,CATSDFKDSSQYF,TGTGCCACCAGTGATTTTAAGGATTCTTCGCAGTATTTT
many,TRBJ2-1,TRBV11-2,NA,CASSSFNEQFF,TGTGCCAGCAGCTCCTTCAATGAGCAGTTCTTC
NA,TRBJ1-1,TRBV20-1,NA,CSASPNGGNTEAFF,TGCAGTGCTAGCCCTAACGGGGGGAACACTGAAGCTTTCTTT
NA,TRBJ1-3,TRBV5-6,NA,CASSLFGGSGNTIYF,TGTGCCAGCAGCCTTTTTGGTGGCTCTGGAAACACCATATATTTT
NA,TRBJ1-2,TRBV30,TRBD1,CAWRETGGFYGYTF,TGTGCCTGGAGGGAGACAGGGGGCTTCTATGGCTACACCTTC
NA,TRBJ1-2,TRBV20-1,NA,CSARIRDTTIRYGYTF,TGCAGTGCTAGAATCCGGGACACAACCATCCGCTATGGCTACACCTTC
few,TRBJ1-5,TRBV27,NA,CASSALSWIGQPQHF,TGTGCCAGCAGTGCCCTCTCCTGGATAGGGCAGCCCCAGCATTTT
few,TRBJ2-6,TRBV25-1,TRBD1,CASSVTGIGANVLTF,TGTGCCAGCAGTGTGACAGGGATTGGGGCCAACGTCCTGACTTTC
many,TRBJ2-1,TRBV6-5,TRBD2,CASSYSGSGVTEQFF,TGTGCCAGCAGTTACTCGGGTAGCGGGGTGACGGAGCAGTTCTTC
NA,TRBJ2-7,TRBV27,NA,CASSLSPLPFYEQYF,TGTGCCAGCAGTTTATCTCCTCTTCCGTTTTACGAGCAGTACTTC
few,TRBJ2-5,TRBV7-2,NA,CASSLATGRARFSETQYF,TGTGCCAGCAGCTTAGCGACAGGGAGGGCGAGGTTTTCAGAGACCCAGTACTTC
many,TRBJ2-7,TRBV7-2,NA,CASSFSTNEYEQYF,TGTGCCAGCAGCTTTTCTACTAATGAGTACGAGCAGTACTTC
many,TRBJ2-1,TRBV5-1,TRBD2,CASSLVSGGLLANEQFF,TGCGCCAGCAGCTTGGTTAGCGGGGGTCTTCTGGCCAATGAGCAGTTCTTC
few,TRBJ2-7,TRBV4-3,TRBD2,CASSQDGRETYEQYF,TGCGCCAGCAGCCAAGATGGGAGGGAGACCTACGAGCAGTACTTC
NA,TRBJ2-7,TRBV7-9,NA,CASSLSVGRGGEQYF,TGTGCCAGCAGCCTCTCGGTGGGAAGGGGTGGCGAGCAGTACTTC
NA,TRBJ2-3,TRBV11-2,NA,CASSSDVRSQYF,TGTGCCAGCAGCTCGGATGTCCGGTCGCAGTATTTT
many,TRBJ2-1,TRBV2,NA,CASTTTGSSYNEQFF,TGTGCCAGCACCACGACTGGGAGCTCCTACAATGAGCAGTTCTTC
NA,TRBJ1-3,TRBV10-3,TRBD1,CAISDGGTGRRNTIYF,TGTGCCATCAGTGATGGCGGGACAGGGAGGAGAAACACCATATATTTT
NA,TRBJ1-1,TRBV18,NA,CASSLTLGNTEAFF,TGTGCCAGCTCACTCACCTTGGGCAACACTGAAGCTTTCTTT
NA,TRBJ2-1,TRBV12-3/TRBV12-4,NA,CASSAWLGNEQFF,TGTGCCAGCAGCGCTTGGCTCGGCAATGAGCAGTTCTTC
NA,TRBJ2-7,TRBV20-1,NA,CSAAPTGRSYEQYF,TGCAGTGCCGCCCCAACCGGGCGCTCCTACGAGCAGTACTTC
NA,TRBJ1-1,TRBV4-2,NA,CASSQDLWEERPTENTEAFF,TGTGCCAGCAGCCAAGATCTTTGGGAGGAACGTCCAACTGAGAACACTGAAGCTTTCTTT
NA,TRBJ2-7,TRBV7-2,TRBD1,CASSKPPGTGAEQYF,TGTGCCAGCAGCAAACCACCCGGGACAGGGGCCGAGCAGTACTTC
NA,TRBJ2-5,TRBV10-3,NA,CAISAQGSEETQYF,TGTGCCATCAGTGCTCAGGGGAGTGAAGAGACCCAGTACTTC
NA,TRBJ2-1,TRBV15,NA,CATSRGGSVDNEQFF,TGTGCCACCAGCAGAGGGGGGTCTGTTGACAATGAGCAGTTCTTC
many,TRBJ2-7,TRBV20-1,NA,CTGRVQGIQYF,TGCACAGGACGTGTTCAAGGGATTCAGTACTTC
NA,TRBJ2-5,TRBV9,NA,CASSVQGGETQYF,TGTGCCAGCAGCGTACAGGGGGGAGAGACCCAGTACTTC
few,TRBJ2-3,TRBV27,NA,CASSFGLSADTQYF,TGTGCCAGCAGTTTCGGACTTTCGGCGGATACGCAGTATTTT
few,TRBJ2-7,TRBV5-1,TRBD1,CASSSGQGISYEQYF,TGCGCCAGCAGCTCGGGACAGGGGATCTCCTACGAGCAGTACTTC
many,TRBJ2-4,TRBV12-3/TRBV12-4,TRBD1,CASSPRTGLAKNIQYF,TGTGCCAGCAGTCCCCGGACAGGTTTAGCCAAAAACATTCAGTACTTC
NA,TRBJ2-2,TRBV7-2,TRBD2,CASRPFPGRANTGELFF,TGTGCCAGCAGACCTTTTCCCGGGAGGGCGAACACCGGGGAGCTGTTTTTT
few,TRBJ1-1,TRBV5-1,NA,CASSYTLSMNTEAFF,TGCGCCAGCAGCTACACCCTCAGCATGAACACTGAAGCTTTCTTT
few,TRBJ2-1,TRBV6-2/TRBV6-3,NA,CASSYYNQDNEQFF,TGTGCCAGCAGTTACTACAACCAAGACAATGAGCAGTTCTTC
many,TRBJ2-1,TRBV9,TRBD2,CASSEPLSGRNYNEQFF,TGTGCCAGCAGCGAACCCCTTAGCGGGAGGAACTACAATGAGCAGTTCTTC
many,TRBJ1-1,TRBV29-1,NA,CSVKVLMNTEAFF,TGCAGCGTGAAAGTCCTTATGAACACTGAAGCTTTCTTT
NA,TRBJ2-7,TRBV7-2,NA,CASSWGRADEQYF,TGTGCCAGCAGCTGGGGCAGGGCGGACGAGCAGTACTTC
many,TRBJ1-5,TRBV6-2/TRBV6-3,NA,CASRVNSNQPQHF,TGTGCCAGCAGGGTGAACAGCAATCAGCCCCAGCATTTT
few,TRBJ1-2,TRBV20-1,NA,CSASGESDGYTF,TGCAGTGCTAGTGGGGAGTCGGATGGCTACACCTTC
NA,TRBJ1-2,TRBV11-2,NA,CASSLDGGSNYGYTF,TGTGCCAGCAGCTTAGACGGGGGATCTAACTATGGCTACACCTTC
NA,TRBJ1-2,TRBV20-1,NA,CSARVASTHGYTF,TGCAGTGCTAGAGTCGCGAGCACGCATGGCTACACCTTC
many,TRBJ2-1,TRBV29-1,NA,CSAGWSANSYNEQFF,TGCAGCGCGGGTTGGTCAGCGAACTCCTACAATGAGCAGTTCTTC
NA,TRBJ2-1,TRBV10-3,TRBD1,CAISEQGAMNEQFF,TGTGCCATCAGTGAGCAGGGGGCAATGAATGAGCAGTTCTTC
few,TRBJ2-3,TRBV7-9,NA,CASSTTGASTDTQYF,TGTGCCAGCAGCACAACAGGAGCTAGCACAGATACGCAGTATTTT
NA,TRBJ2-2,TRBV12-3/TRBV12-4,NA,CASGRGPRYTGELFF,TGTGCCAGCGGACGGGGACCCCGGTACACCGGGGAGCTGTTTTTT
once,TRBJ2-6,TRBV5-1,NA,CAISFDPGSGANVLTF,TGCGCCATCAGCTTCGATCCAGGCTCTGGGGCCAACGTCCTGACTTTC
NA,TRBJ2-2,TRBV20-1,TRBD2,CSAYSGRHTGELFF,TGCAGTGCTTATAGCGGGAGGCACACCGGGGAGCTGTTTTTT
NA,TRBJ2-5,TRBV5-1,TRBD1,CASSSRGTGQETQYF,TGCGCCAGCAGCTCGAGAGGGACAGGGCAAGAGACCCAGTACTTC
NA,TRBJ2-7,TRBV6-2/TRBV6-3,NA,CASSYKPGQSSYEQYF,TGTGCCAGCAGTTACAAACCCGGACAGAGTTCCTACGAGCAGTACTTC